The present TCR beta chain was sequenced within a study of CD8 T cells in ankylosing spondylitis (dated by TCRdb to the late 2010s). Concerning the study at large: The study set out to find disease-linked TCR variants by profiling T cell receptor beta repertoires in ankylosing spondylitis patients and healthy donors. The whole study cohort included over a hundred healthy donors and 20 to 30 ankylosing spondylitis patients. Samples of peripheral blood were taken, and for ankylosing spondylitis patients, synovial fluid was collected as well.

TCRdb names Illumina HiSeq 2500 as the instrument used. TCR beta libraries were prepared by quantitative 5'-RACE with molecular barcodes. Per the authors' processing: To identify disease-linked TCR variants, a new computational method was used, one built on a probabilistic model of VDJ rearrangement. The raw public reads went through TCRdb reprocessing: fastp at Q25, MiXCR clone calling, in-frame beta chains kept. Identical CDR3 protein sequences are pooled into one entry, listed with their most common genes and DNA. The V and J calls here are based on TCRdb, not the publication. Within this sample are around 490,000 distinct CDR3 sequences, with roughly 5.2% of them counted one time only. Around 3.4% of the sample belongs to the ten largest clones. Overall study results and their limits: A CD8+ phenotype was shown by the disease-linked clones, which were found at relatively low frequencies in peripheral blood. Significant enrichment of the disease-linked clones was reported in matched synovial fluid samples from ankylosing spondylitis patients. Some TCR beta motif variants had previously been reported in synovial fluid and blood of reactive arthritis patients, which suggested common disease-initiation mechanisms. A TCR beta motif of several highly homologous amino acid variants appeared characteristic of blood from ankylosing spondylitis patients.

This clonotype was seen repeatedly, ten times or more. Its antigen is still unknown. Base qualities are not at hand, and no much larger clone is one base apart. Spanning cysteine to phenylalanine, the CDR3 consists of 18 amino acids. Of all the DNA, just the CDR3 is kept, 54 bases in frame from base 1. V is reduced by 0 bases and J by 4 bases, leaving a spacing of 18 bases between them. From the germline V gene, CDR1 is LGHNA and CDR2 is YNFKEQ. The specimen was blood, either unsorted or a sorted T cell fraction (not recorded which). Rearrangement joined TRBV4-2 to TRBJ2-2, and perhaps TRBD1 as D gene, on 6 matching bases. This receptor was identified in a male donor with ankylosing spondylitis. The bases are TGTGCCAGCAGCCAAGACGGGCAGGGGCCCTTGGGCACCGGGGAGCTGTTTTTT. It encodes CASSQDGQGPLGTGELFF.